Given below is one TCR beta chain in context. What it recognizes is unknown. Repertoires were generated with immunoSEQ multiplex PCR, while TCRdb's copy carries only in-frame clones and drops some. The sample has 75,000 to 100,000 clones, around 85% seen once. These data come from a study of OX40 agonist ivuxolimab in advanced cancers. Study-level information: As their treatment, patients were administered ivuxolimab, an agonistic anti-OX40 (CD134) antibody. Study results and limitations: Nonresponders, in some cases, also had low normalized T-cell clonal expansion.

CDR1 and CDR2 (germline): SGHVS, FQNEAQ. V was shortened by 0 bases and J by 7 bases, with 12 bases between the two germline ends. CDR3 size: 14 residues. Source: CD4+ or CD8+ T cells sorted from blood, taken in a trial of the OX40 agonist ivuxolimab. The TCR comes from an adult with an advanced solid tumor such as melanoma, head and neck, liver or kidney cancer. This chain uses TRBV7-8 with TRBJ2-5; D is possibly TRBD1 (5 bases). The chain's CDR3 is CASSLAVREGTQYF. The DNA of the CDR3 is TGTGCCAGCAGCTTAGCAGTCAGGGAAGGGACCCAGTACTTC.